A single sample is the source of the 12 T cell receptor beta chains below, sequenced in a study of OX40 agonist ivuxolimab in advanced cancers. Clones were read by immunoSEQ multiplex PCR, and TCRdb kept only the in-frame ones, dropping some. The repertoire holds around 53,000 clones, with over 80% as singletons. The sample here was CD4+ or CD8+ T cells sorted from blood, taken in a trial of the OX40 agonist ivuxolimab. Receptor source: an adult with an advanced solid tumor such as melanoma, head and neck, liver or kidney cancer.

This chain uses TRBV6-5 with TRBJ2-7; 9 nucleotides line up with TRBD2. CDR3 length equals 15 residues. V was pared by 2 bases and J by 2 bases, with 4 bases of the junction left unmatched. The V gene's germline CDR1 is MNHEY and CDR2 SVGAGI. The CDR3 DNA is TGTGCCAGCAGTTACGGCGGGAGGGGGCCCTACGAGCAGTACTTC. It yields the protein CASSYGGRGPYEQYF.

The chain uses TRBV29-1 and TRBJ2-4, with D possibly matching TRBD1 (5 bases). The CDR3 runs to 16 residues. Germline values: CDR1 SQVTM, CDR2 ANQGSEA. V lost 6 bases to trimming and J lost 0 bases, with 18 bases between them. CDR3 in amino acids: CSVETQGTVAKNIQYF. In DNA form, the CDR3 reads TGCAGCGTGGAAACTCAGGGAACCGTAGCCAAAAACATTCAGTACTTC. Based on the CDR3 plus reference TRBV29-1 and TRBJ2-4, the full variable domain is SAVISQKPSRDICQRGTSLTIQCQVDSQVTMMFWYRQQPGQSLTLIATANQGSEATYESGFVIDKFPISRPNLTFSTLTVSNMSPEDSSIYLCSVETQGTVAKNIQYFGAGTRLSVL.

The chain has TRBV28 and TRBJ1-1; tentatively, D is TRBD1 (6 bases). The V gene lost 9 bases and the J gene lost 5 bases, with 19 bases spanning the gap. CDR1 and CDR2 from the germline V gene are MDHEN and SYDVKM. CDR3 length: 14 residues. This CDR3 is CASGGPGARTEAFF. The CDR3 DNA reads as TGTGCCAGTGGGGGCCCTGGAGCTCGGACTGAAGCTTTCTTT.

The J gene is TRBJ2-7, the V gene TRBV30; D is unclear. Per germline, CDR1 GTSNPN and CDR2 SVGIG (reference sequence). V lost 4 bases, J lost 4 bases, and 17 bases lay in between. The CDR3 consists of 14 residues. The CDR3 region has the DNA TGTGCCTGGAATAGGGTAGGAGTACTTTACGAGCAGTACTTC. This gives the protein CAWNRVGVLYEQYF.

The CDR3 DNA is TGTGCCAGCCTAATCGGGAGGTCTAGCACAGATACGCAGTATTTT. Encoded protein: CASLIGRSSTDTQYF. The genes are TRBV11-3 and TRBJ2-3; 7 positions agree with TRBD2. In germline, CDR1 is SGHNT, CDR2 YENEEA. The trim removed 8 bases at V and 0 bases at J, leaving 8 bases unmatched. The CDR3 contains 15 residues. Combining the CDR3 with reference TRBV11-3 and TRBJ2-3 gives the whole variable domain EAGVVQSPRYKIIEKKQPVAFWCNPISGHNTLYWYLQNLGQGPELLIRYENEEAVDDSQLPKDRFSAERLKGVDSTLKIQPAELGDSAVYLCASLIGRSSTDTQYFGPGTRLTVL.

This rearrangement joins TRBV18 to TRBJ1-1, with a tentative D call TRBD1 (6 bases). V shed 2 bases and J shed 3 bases, with 16 bases lying between them. From germline, CDR1 is KGHSH and CDR2 LQKENI. The CDR3 runs to 16 residues. The CDR3 DNA sequence: TGTGCCAGCTCACCAGGAACAGGGACTCGGGACACTGAAGCTTTCTTT. Residues: CASSPGTGTRDTEAFF.

The chain uses TRBV30 and TRBJ1-1, with D unclear. Germline loops: CDR1 GTSNPN, CDR2 SVGIG (reference sequence). The CDR3 sequence is 13 residues long. Trimming stripped 4 bases from V and 1 base from J, with 10 bases between. CDR3 nucleotide sequence: TGTGCCTGGACTTCGGCGGCGAACACTGAAGCTTTCTTT. It is translated as CAWTSAANTEAFF.

The chain employs TRBV19 and TRBJ1-1; weak D call: TRBD1 (6 bases). V was clipped by 5 bases and J by 0 bases, with 10 bases between them. CDR1 and CDR2 (germline): LNHDA, SQIVND (reference sequence). The CDR3 consists of 14 residues. CDR3 amino acids: CASSWSGVNTEAFF. The CDR3 DNA follows: TGTGCCAGTAGTTGGTCAGGGGTGAACACTGAAGCTTTCTTT.

As DNA, the CDR3 is TGTGCCAGCAGTTACGGGGGGGAGGGCCCGGGGGAGCTGTTTTTT. This encodes CASSYGGEGPGELFF. This sequence joins TRBV6-6 and TRBJ2-2; 7 positions agree with TRBD2. The CDR3 is 15 residues long. CDR1 and CDR2 (germline): MNHNY, SVGAGI (reference sequence). V gave up 2 bases and J gave up 8 bases; unmatched junction bases: 8.

Here the CDR3 reads CASSSGTGNTGELFF. DNA for the CDR3: TGTGCCAGCAGCTCCGGGACAGGGAACACCGGGGAGCTGTTTTTT. The chain recombines TRBV7-9 with TRBJ2-2; TRBD1 matches at 8 bases. The CDR3 loop spans 15 amino acids. Trimming at V came to 4 bases and at J to 1 base, leaving 2 bases not matched to a gene. Germline CDR1 reads SEHNR; CDR2 reads FQNEAQ (reference sequence). The entire variable domain, with the rest obtained from reference TRBV7-9 and TRBJ2-2, is as follows: DTGVSQNPRHKITKRGQNVTFRCDPISEHNRLYWYRQTLGQGPEFLTYFQNEAQLEKSRLLSDRFSAERPKGSFSTLEIQRTEQGDSAMYLCASSSGTGNTGELFFGEGSRLTVL.

The chain combines TRBV5-1 with TRBJ2-7, with 7 bases matching TRBD1. The V gene end was trimmed by 3 bases and the J gene end by 0 bases; junction bases not matched to a gene: 6. There are 15 residues in the CDR3. Looked up from germline, CDR1 is SGHRS and CDR2 is YFSETQ. The DNA for the CDR3 is TGCGCCAGCAGCTCGACAGGGTCCGCCTCCTACGAGCAGTACTTC. Translated: CASSSTGSASYEQYF.

This chain links TRBV18 with TRBJ1-2; D is possibly TRBD1 (5 bases). V was pared by 3 bases and J by 0 bases, with 14 bases between. The germline gives CDR1 KGHSH, CDR2 LQKENI. This CDR3 contains 16 residues. CDR3 in amino acids: CASSPLRGDSNYGYTF. As DNA, the CDR3 is TGTGCCAGCTCACCCCTCCGGGGGGATTCTAACTATGGCTACACCTTC.